Shown below are 10 T cell receptor beta chains from a single sample sequenced in a study of cytomegalovirus exposure and HLA in healthy donors. Using immunoSEQ multiplex PCR, the repertoire was profiled, and TCRdb retains in-frame clones only, with some absent. This table holds about 180,000 clones, roughly 85% found once. Material: PBMCs. All receptors come from a young man in good health and CMV-seropositive.

The V gene is TRBV11-3, the J gene TRBJ1-3; D call uncertain. The V end was cut by 4 bases, the J end by 4 bases, with 5 bases between. Per germline, CDR1 SGHNT and CDR2 YENEEA. CDR3 length: 12 amino acids. The CDR3 here is CASSSRGNTIYF. DNA for the CDR3: TGTGCCAGCAGCTCGCGGGGAAACACCATATATTTT.

In its sample, this clone was seen a few times. This chain connects TRBV2 to TRBJ1-6; TRBD1 agrees at 9 bases. Germline V lookup: CDR1 SNHLY, CDR2 FYNNEI. The J segment lost 5 bases and the V segment lost 7 bases, leaving 6 bases of the junction unmatched. This CDR3 comprises 15 residues. CDR3 region: CASTPDRGDNSPLHF. CDR3 DNA sequence: TGTGCCAGCACCCCGGACAGGGGCGATAATTCACCCCTCCACTTT.

The rearrangement uses TRBV11-2 and TRBJ2-5, with D possibly being TRBD1 (6 bases). Germline V lookup: CDR1 SGHAT, CDR2 FQNNGV. V lost 4 bases and J 2 bases, leaving 14 bases between the germline ends. The CDR3 extends over 15 amino acids. The CDR3 protein is CASSSYRDLQETQYF. The CDR3 region has the DNA TGTGCCAGCAGCTCGTACAGGGACCTTCAAGAGACCCAGTACTTC.

The rearrangement uses TRBV28 and TRBJ2-3, with D perhaps matching TRBD2 (6 bases). The CDR3 is 15 amino acids. V was clipped by 2 bases and J by 1 base, with 10 bases between them. Germline V gene lookup returns CDR1 MDHEN and CDR2 SYDVKM. The CDR3 bases are TGTGCCAGCAGTTTAGTTACGGGGGGCACAGATACGCAGTATTTT. Translated: CASSLVTGGTDTQYF.

The chain is built from TRBV6-1 and TRBJ1-1; D is uncertain. CDR1 MNHNS and CDR2 SASEGT come from the germline V gene. The CDR3 totals 13 residues. The CDR3 DNA is TGTGGGAGCCCTATCGACGGTAACACTGAAGCTTTCTTT. Translating it yields CGSPIDGNTEAFF.

The rearrangement joins TRBV6-1 to TRBJ2-6, with D possibly TRBD1 on 7 matching bases. Trimming stripped 1 base from V and 0 bases from J, with 16 bases between. There are 19 residues in the CDR3. Germline CDR1 MNHNS, CDR2 SASEGT. The CDR3 reads CASSEGRGRGVSGANVLTF. As DNA, the CDR3 is TGTGCCAGCAGTGAAGGAAGGGGGCGGGGTGTCTCTGGGGCCAACGTCCTGACTTTC.

The chain joins TRBV27 to TRBJ2-7; D perhaps matches TRBD1 (5 bases). This CDR3 has 13 amino acids. The V end lost 4 bases, the J end lost 1 base, and 8 bases lay between the germline ends. The germline V gene has CDR1 MNHEY and CDR2 SMNVEV (reference sequence). CDR3 amino acids: CASSYRGSYEQYF. CDR3 bases: TGTGCCAGCAGTTATAGGGGTTCCTACGAGCAGTACTTC.

The V gene is TRBV11-1, the J gene TRBJ2-7, with D unresolved. Deletions cut 6 bases from V and 5 bases from J, with 17 bases between. This CDR3 region has 14 residues. Germline V gives CDR1 SGHAT, CDR2 FQDESV (reference sequence). The CDR3 here is CASSHVVGVDEQYF. CDR3 coding DNA: TGTGCCAGCAGTCATGTGGTCGGAGTGGACGAGCAGTACTTC.

The chain joins TRBV7-9 to TRBJ1-1, with D possibly matching TRBD1 (6 bases). Per the germline V gene, CDR1 is SEHNR and CDR2 is FQNEAQ (reference sequence). The V gene lost 5 bases and the J gene lost 2 bases, with 12 bases spanning the gap. The CDR3 runs to 14 residues. The CDR3, as DNA: TGTGCCAGCAGCCTACAGGGTAGAAACACTGAAGCTTTCTTT. It translates to CASSLQGRNTEAFF.

The genes are TRBV27 and TRBJ1-2; tentatively, D is TRBD1 (6 bases). This CDR3 has 13 amino acids. Germline assignment: CDR1 MNHEY and CDR2 SMNVEV (reference sequence). V lost 2 bases, J lost 3 bases, and 7 bases lay in between. CDR3 amino acids: CASSLKGDYGYTF. In nucleotides, the CDR3 is TGTGCCAGCAGTTTAAAGGGGGACTATGGCTACACCTTC.